What follows are 7 T cell receptor beta chains derived from one specimen sequenced in a study of shared clonotypes between healthy human individuals. Profiling relied on immunoSEQ multiplex PCR, and the TCRdb table lists in-frame clones only, not all of them. The data show 2.5 million or so clones, over 85% seen once. The sequenced sample was naive CD4+ T cells sorted from blood. Subset meaning: CD45RA+ positively selected. All receptors derive from a man aged 18-30 years in good health.

The genes are TRBV4-1 and TRBJ1-1; 9 bases agree with TRBD1. This CDR3 spans 16 amino acids. V lost 1 base to trimming and J lost 1 base; unmatched junction nucleotides: 4. Germline V gene lookup returns CDR1 MGHRA and CDR2 YSYEKL. The CDR3 bases are TGCGCCAGCAGCCAAGTGACAGGGGGTTCGAACACTGAAGCTTTCTTT. This gives the protein CASSQVTGGSNTEAFF.

The gene calls are TRBV11-3 and TRBJ2-3; 10 positions match TRBD1. Germline CDR1 reads SGHNT; CDR2 reads YENEEA. The CDR3 has 15 amino acids. With V trimmed by 6 bases and J by 3 bases, 6 bases remained unmatched. The CDR3 spells CASSHGQGGTDTQYF. The DNA of the CDR3 is TGTGCCAGCAGTCACGGACAGGGGGGGACAGATACGCAGTATTTT.

This clone has just one count. The chain combines TRBV11-2 with TRBJ1-6; 7 bases align to TRBD1. Unmatched junction bases numbered 7, after V lost 5 bases and J lost 12 bases. Germline-derived CDR1 and CDR2 are SGHAT and FQNNGV. The CDR3 has 13 residues. The CDR3, as DNA: TGTGCCAGCAGCATCAACTACAGGGGACCCCTCCACTTT. Amino acid sequence: CASSINYRGPLHF.

The chain is built from TRBV6-1 and TRBJ2-1, with unresolved D. CDR1 is MNHNS, CDR2 SASEGT, per germline. Trimming left V 1 base short and J 8 bases short, with 9 bases between. The CDR3 length is 13 residues. The chain's CDR3 is CASSEERLDEQFF. CDR3 sequence (DNA): TGTGCCAGCAGTGAAGAAAGACTCGATGAGCAGTTCTTC.

A remark on this clone: Other nucleotide sequences from this sample produce the same CDR3. The chain couples TRBV5-1 to TRBJ2-7; D may be TRBD1 (5 bases). The CDR3 consists of 12 residues. From germline, CDR1 is SGHRS and CDR2 YFSETQ. V shed 5 bases and J shed 6 bases, with 12 bases lying between them. CDR3 amino acids: CASSLDSREQYF. The DNA of the CDR3 is TGCGCCAGCAGTCTCGACAGCCGCGAGCAGTACTTC.

Comments on this clone: Other DNA sequences in this sample translate to the same CDR3. The genes are TRBV18 and TRBJ2-5; D gene unclear. CDR1 is KGHSH and CDR2 is LQKENI in the germline V gene. This CDR3 has 13 residues. V was shortened by 3 bases and J by 2 bases, with 7 bases between the two germline ends. CDR3 bases: TGTGCCAGCTCACCTGGGTTACAAGAGACCCAGTACTTC. It specifies CASSPGLQETQYF.

The CDR3 bases are TGCGCCAGCAGCTTGACGCAGGGCCAATCGCTTGGCTACACCTTC. Amino acids: CASSLTQGQSLGYTF. The chain employs TRBV5-1 and TRBJ1-2, with D possibly TRBD1 on 5 matching bases. V dropped 1 base and J dropped 7 bases, with 17 bases sitting between them. The CDR3 sequence is 15 residues long. Germline V gene sequence: CDR1 SGHRS, CDR2 YFSETQ.